What follows are 11 T cell receptor beta chains derived from one specimen sequenced in a study of blood T cell repertoires in COVID-19. Repertoires were generated with immunoSEQ multiplex PCR, while TCRdb's copy carries only in-frame clones and drops some. This sample has about 230,000 clones, with over 75% found just once. Sequenced input: peripheral blood. The receptors here all came from a man aged 50 to 59 with COVID-19, enrolled during active disease.

J is TRBJ1-5 and V is TRBV10-2; no clear D gene. There are 13 residues in the CDR3. Germline V gene sequence: CDR1 WSHSY, CDR2 SAAADI. Trimming shortened V by 0 bases and J by 3 bases, and 3 bases separated the two germline ends. CDR3 loop: CASSESFNQPQHF. The CDR3 nucleotides are TGCGCCAGCAGTGAGTCCTTCAATCAGCCCCAGCATTTT.

The chain combines TRBV3-1 (or the pseudogene TRBV3-2) with TRBJ1-2; D might be TRBD1 (6 bases). The CDR3 has 15 residues. V lost 1 base to trimming and J lost 7 bases, with 16 bases between them. Germline V CDR1 and CDR2: LGHDT, YNNKEL (reference sequence). The CDR3 region has the DNA TGTGCCAGCAGCCAAGGTCCAGGGGAATATGGTGGCTACACCTTC. Translated, it gives CASSQGPGEYGGYTF.

As to this clone: An end of the junction does not agree with germline; a read error may underlie this. This sequence joins TRBV5-1 and TRBJ2-2; 8 nucleotides agree with TRBD2. In germline, CDR1 is SGHRS, CDR2 YFSETQ. This CDR3 comprises 15 residues. The CDR3 loop is CASSSGGPKTGELFF. CDR3 in DNA: TGCGCCAGCAGCTCGGGAGGGCCGAAAACCGGGGAGCTGTTTTTT. Filled out from reference TRBV5-1 and TRBJ2-2, the complete variable domain reads KAGVTQTPRYLIKTRGQQVTLSCSPISGHRSVSWYQQTPGQGLQFLFEYFSETQRNKGNFPGRFSGRQFSNSRSEMNVSTLELGDSALYLCASSSGGPKTGELFFGEGSRLTVL.

This sequence joins TRBV15 and TRBJ2-2; TRBD2 is a possible D gene (5 bases). Germline CDR1 is LNHNV and CDR2 is YYDKDF (reference sequence). The CDR3 is 17 amino acids. V lost 0 bases, J lost 3 bases, and 14 bases lay in between. The CDR3 DNA is TGTGCCACCAGCAGAGATATACCGGGGTCGGACACCGGGGAGCTGTTTTTT. This codes for CATSRDIPGSDTGELFF.

The genes are TRBV7-3 and TRBJ2-5, with TRBD1 as a possible D gene (6 bases). Germline CDR1 SGHTA, CDR2 FQGTGA. This CDR3 has 13 amino acids. V lost 6 bases to trimming and J lost 0 bases, with 8 bases between them. DNA of the CDR3: TGTGCCAGCAGTCAGGGGAACCAAGAGACCCAGTACTTC. Protein sequence: CASSQGNQETQYF.

This clone was observed a few times. The V call is TRBV2, the J call TRBJ1-1; TRBD1 matches 8 bases. Trimming at V came to 5 bases and at J to 0 bases, leaving 5 bases not matched to a gene. In germline, CDR1 is SNHLY, CDR2 FYNNEI. The CDR3 is 15 amino acids. CDR3 nucleotide sequence: TGTGCCAGCAGTAACCAGGGGGCTTTGAACACTGAAGCTTTCTTT. Amino acids: CASSNQGALNTEAFF.

The chain recombines TRBV21-1 with TRBJ1-2; TRBD1, the table's D call, lacks a check against the DNA. TRBV21-1 is annotated as a pseudogene. The CDR3 loop spans 15 amino acids. The DNA of the CDR3 is TGTGCCAGCAGCAAAGCGAGCAGGGCAGGACATGGCTACACCTTC. Residues: CASSKASRAGHGYTF.

The genes are TRBV10-3 and TRBJ2-7; 7 nucleotides agree with TRBD2. Germline V CDR1 and CDR2: ENHRY, SYGVKD. The CDR3 is 14 amino acids. V dropped 10 bases and J dropped 1; count of bases not matched to a gene: 10. CDR3 region: CATSGVAGSYEQYF. The CDR3 region has the DNA TGTGCCACCTCCGGGGTAGCGGGTTCCTACGAGCAGTACTTC.

The genes are TRBV18 and TRBJ1-4, with TRBD1 identical over 8 bases. The CDR3 covers 18 residues. The germline V gene encodes CDR1 KGHSH and CDR2 LQKENI. Trimming took 4 bases from V and 0 from J; bases not matched to a gene: 10. CDR3 sequence: CASSLSAAQGATNEKLFF. CDR3 nucleotide sequence: TGTGCCAGCTCACTTTCGGCCGCACAGGGGGCAACTAATGAAAAACTGTTTTTT. Supplemented by reference TRBV18 and TRBJ1-4, the full variable domain reads NAGVMQNPRHLVRRRGQEARLRCSPMKGHSHVYWYRQLPEEGLKFMVYLQKENIIDESGMPKERFSAEFPKEGPSILRIQQVVRGDSAAYFCASSLSAAQGATNEKLFFGSGTQLSVL.

This chain uses TRBV2 with TRBJ1-1; tentative D call: TRBD1 (5 bases). Germline V CDR1 and CDR2: SNHLY, FYNNEI. V lost 11 bases and J lost 2, with 9 bases in between. CDR3 length equals 11 residues. CDR3 amino acids: CAVQGNTEAFF. DNA of the CDR3: TGTGCCGTCCAGGGTAACACTGAAGCTTTCTTT.

This chain links TRBV3-1 (or the pseudogene TRBV3-2) with TRBJ1-5; D might be TRBD1 (6 bases). V was shortened by 3 bases and J by 5 bases, with 8 bases between the two germline ends. The CDR3 is 13 amino acids. CDR1 and CDR2 (germline): LGHDT, YNNKEL (reference sequence). The DNA for the CDR3 is TGTGCCAGCAGCCAGGGGGGGCATCAGCCCCAGCATTTT. Translated: CASSQGGHQPQHF.